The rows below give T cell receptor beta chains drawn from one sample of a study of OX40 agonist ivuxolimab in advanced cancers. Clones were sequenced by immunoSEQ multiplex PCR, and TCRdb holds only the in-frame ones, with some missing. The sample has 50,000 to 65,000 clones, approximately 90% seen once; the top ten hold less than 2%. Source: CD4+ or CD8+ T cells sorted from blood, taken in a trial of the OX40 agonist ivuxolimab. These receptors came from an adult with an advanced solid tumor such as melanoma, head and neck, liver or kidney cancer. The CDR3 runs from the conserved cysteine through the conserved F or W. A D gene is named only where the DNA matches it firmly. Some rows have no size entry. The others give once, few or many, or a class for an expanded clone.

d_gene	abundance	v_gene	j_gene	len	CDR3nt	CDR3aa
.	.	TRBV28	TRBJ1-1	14	TGTGCCAGCAGTTCTTCAGGTTCGAACACTGAAGCTTTCTTT	CASSSSGSNTEAFF
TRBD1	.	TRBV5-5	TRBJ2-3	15	TGTGCCAGCAGCCTTATGCTACAGGGGGCAGATACGCAGTATTTT	CASSLMLQGADTQYF
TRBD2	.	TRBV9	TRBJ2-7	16	TGTGCCAGCAGCCCTGCCACTAGCGGGAGGATCTACGAGCAGTACTTC	CASSPATSGRIYEQYF
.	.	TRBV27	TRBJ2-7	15	TGTGCCACCCGGTTGGGGCAGTTGAGCTCCTACGAGCAGTACTTC	CATRLGQLSSYEQYF
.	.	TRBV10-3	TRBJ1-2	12	TGTGCCATCAGTGAAGGGGTCGATGGCTACACCTTC	CAISEGVDGYTF
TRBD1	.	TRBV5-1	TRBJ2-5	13	TGCGCCAGCAGCTTTACAGGGGGAGAGACCCAGTACTTC	CASSFTGGETQYF
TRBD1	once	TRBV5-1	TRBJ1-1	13	TGCGCCAGCAGCTTTTCCGGGACAGTTGAAGCTTTCTTT	CASSFSGTVEAFF
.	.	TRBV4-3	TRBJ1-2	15	TGCGCCAGCAGCCAAGATCTGGGGGTCTCTCCTGGCTACACCTTC	CASSQDLGVSPGYTF
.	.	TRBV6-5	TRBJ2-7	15	TGTGCCAGCAGTTCGTCGACAGTCTATACCTACGAGCAGTACTTC	CASSSSTVYTYEQYF
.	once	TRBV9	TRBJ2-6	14	TGTGCCAGCAGCGTAGGCTCTGGGGCCAACGTCCTGACTTTC	CASSVGSGANVLTF
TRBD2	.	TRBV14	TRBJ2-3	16	TGTGCCAGCAGCCAAGGCCTAGCGGCAAGCACAGATACGCAGTATTTT	CASSQGLAASTDTQYF
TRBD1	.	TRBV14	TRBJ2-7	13	TGTGCCAGCAGCCTCCTCCCAGGGGGTGAGCAGTACTTC	CASSLLPGGEQYF
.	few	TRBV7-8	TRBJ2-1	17	TGTGCCAGCAGCGTCCCCCCACTAGTGAGCTCCTACAATGAGCAGTTCTTC	CASSVPPLVSSYNEQFF
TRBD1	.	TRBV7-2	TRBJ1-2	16	TGTGCCAGCAGCCTAAGTCGGGACAGGGGTGACTATGGCTACACCTTC	CASSLSRDRGDYGYTF
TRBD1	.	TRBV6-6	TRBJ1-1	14	TGTGCCAGCAGTCCACAGGGGAAGAACACTGAAGCTTTCTTT	CASSPQGKNTEAFF
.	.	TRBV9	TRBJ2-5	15	TGTGCCAGCAGCGTAGCCGGACACCGCCAAGAGACCCAGTACTTC	CASSVAGHRQETQYF
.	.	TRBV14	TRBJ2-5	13	TGTGCCAGCAGCCAAGATAGGCGAGAGACCCAGTACTTC	CASSQDRRETQYF
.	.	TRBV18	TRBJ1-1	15	TGTGCCAGCTCACCACAGGGGCAGATGAACACTGAAGCTTTCTTT	CASSPQGQMNTEAFF
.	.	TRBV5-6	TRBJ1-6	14	TGTGCCAGCAGCCCCCTTCTCAGGGAATCACCCCTCCACTTT	CASSPLLRESPLHF
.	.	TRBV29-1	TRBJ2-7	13	TGCAGCGTTGTACCCATATCCGGGGACGAGCAGTACTTC	CSVVPISGDEQYF
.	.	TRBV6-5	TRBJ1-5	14	TGTGCCAGCAAACAAGACAGCCGAGATCAGCCCCAGCATTTT	CASKQDSRDQPQHF
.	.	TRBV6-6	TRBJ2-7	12	TGTGCCAGCAGTTACGACCTCCCCGAGCAGTACTTC	CASSYDLPEQYF
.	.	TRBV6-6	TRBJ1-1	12	TGTGTAGCGGGGGGGCTGAGCACTGAAGCTTTCTTT	CVAGGLSTEAFF
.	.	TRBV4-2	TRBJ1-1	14	TGTGCCAGCAGCCACCCAGACAGACACACTGAAGCTTTCTTT	CASSHPDRHTEAFF